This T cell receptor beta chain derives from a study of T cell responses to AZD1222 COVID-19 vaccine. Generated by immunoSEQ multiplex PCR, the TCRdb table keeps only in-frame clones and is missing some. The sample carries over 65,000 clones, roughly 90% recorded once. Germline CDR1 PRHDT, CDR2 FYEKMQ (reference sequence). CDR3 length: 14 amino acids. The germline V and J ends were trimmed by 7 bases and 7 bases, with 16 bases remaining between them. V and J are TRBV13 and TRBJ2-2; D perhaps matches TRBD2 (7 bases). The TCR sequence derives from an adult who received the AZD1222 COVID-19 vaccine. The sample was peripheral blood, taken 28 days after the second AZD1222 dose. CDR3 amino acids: CASNNYGGRGELFF. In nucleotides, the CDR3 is TGTGCCAGCAACAACTACGGGGGGCGCGGGGAGCTGTTTTTT.